The 21 T cell receptor beta chains below all came from one sample that was sequenced in a study of post-analysis software for immune sequencing data. Incorporated into the TCR beta cDNA libraries were unique molecular identifiers, which served to reduce PCR and sequencing biases. TCRdb re-called the PCR reads with MiXCR, one entry per CDR3 protein. In the table there are some 260,000 distinct CDR3 sequences, 36% of which are singletons. These receptors' targets are unknown. Study results and caveats: Included in a set of about 5 TRBV segments more frequent in patients than controls were TRBV5-6, TRBV5-1 and TRBV20-1.

Sequenced material: blood. These receptors were obtained from a girl between 5 and 17 years old with multiple sclerosis.

This clonotype was counted many times. The chain employs TRBV5-1 and TRBJ2-5, with TRBD2 matching 9 bases. CDR1 and CDR2 from the germline V gene are SGHRS and YFSETQ. This CDR3 is built from 16 residues. V shed 4 bases and J 4 bases; nucleotides not matched to a gene: 11. CDR3 sequence (DNA): TGCGCCAGCAGCCCTAGACTGAGGACTAGCGTAGAGACCCAGTACTTC. This codes for CASSPRLRTSVETQYF.

There are a few counts of this clonotype. The genes are TRBV12-3 or TRBV12-4 and TRBJ1-5; no reliable D call. The CDR3 covers 14 residues. Trimming shortened V by 2 bases and J by 4 bases, and 9 bases separated the two germline ends. CDR3 coding DNA: TGTGCCAGCAGTTTAAGGGTACTGAATCAGCCCCAGCATTTT. It is translated as CASSLRVLNQPQHF.

This clonotype was observed many times. This sequence joins TRBV15 and TRBJ1-4, with D possibly TRBD1 on 6 matching bases. The V gene lost 5 bases and the J gene lost 3 bases, with 13 bases spanning the gap. The CDR3 consists of 15 residues. CDR1 and CDR2 from the germline V gene are LNHNV and YYDKDF (reference sequence). For the CDR3, the DNA is TGTGCCACCAGCGAACAGGGCAGGGCTAATGAAAAACTGTTTTTT. Its translation is CATSEQGRANEKLFF.

At least ten counts were recorded for this clonotype. The chain links TRBV6-1 to TRBJ2-2; 9 bases fit TRBD1. Germline V gene sequence: CDR1 MNHNS, CDR2 SASEGT. Trimming removed 5 bases from V and 7 bases from J; junction bases left unmatched: 11. This CDR3 is 16 amino acids long. Here the CDR3 reads CASSSRDRARDGELFF. Written as DNA, the CDR3 is TGTGCCAGCAGTTCCCGGGACAGGGCACGGGACGGGGAGCTGTTTTTT.

This clonotype has at least ten counts. This chain joins TRBV5-4 and TRBJ2-1; a possible D gene is TRBD1 (6 bases). Trimming left V 1 base short and J 6 bases short, with 8 bases between. Germline CDR1 is SGHNT and CDR2 is YYREEE (reference sequence). The CDR3 consists of 13 residues. CDR3 loop: CASSLKGGNEQFF. The DNA of the CDR3 is TGTGCCAGCAGCTTGAAAGGGGGCAATGAGCAGTTCTTC.

The chain is built from TRBV7-3 and TRBJ2-6; no reliable D call. The V end was cut by 4 bases, the J end by 4 bases, with 5 bases between. The CDR3 extends over 13 amino acids. CDR1 SGHTA and CDR2 FQGTGA come from the germline V gene. The CDR3 sequence is CASSWSGANVLTF. The CDR3 region has the DNA TGTGCCAGCAGCTGGTCCGGGGCCAACGTCCTGACTTTC.

Concerning this clonotype: Possible read error: a much larger clone is one base away. The chain is built from TRBV20-1 and TRBJ2-1; the D gene is possibly TRBD1 (7 bases). Germline V gene data show CDR1 as DFQATT and CDR2 as SNEGSKA (reference sequence). The CDR3 has 11 amino acids. The CDR3 sequence is CGAQGGHEQFF. CDR3 DNA: TGCGGTGCGCAGGGGGGTCATGAGCAGTTCTTC.

Concerning this clonotype: A clone one base away is much larger, so this may be a read error. The chain carries TRBV7-9 and TRBJ2-5; D is perhaps TRBD1 or TRBD2 (6 bases each). This CDR3 has 15 residues. CDR1 and CDR2 (germline): SEHNR, FQNEAQ (reference sequence). CDR3 nucleotide sequence: TGTACCAGCGCGTTGGAAACAGGGACTGAAGAGACCCAGTACTTC. Amino acids: CTSALETGTEETQYF.

J is TRBJ2-1 and V is TRBV11-2; a possible D gene is TRBD1 (6 bases). V was shortened by 2 bases and J by 12 bases, with 23 bases between the two germline ends. The CDR3 contains 16 residues. Looked up from germline, CDR1 is SGHAT and CDR2 is FQNNGV. CDR3: CASSLTQGRRGDGQFF. The CDR3 nucleotides are TGTGCCAGCAGCTTAACCCAGGGGAGAAGGGGCGATGGGCAGTTCTTC.

This clonotype showed up many times. The V gene is TRBV9, the J gene TRBJ2-1; 11 bases are shared with TRBD2. V lost 4 bases and J lost 0; bases outside the gene matches: 21. Germline values: CDR1 SGDLS, CDR2 YYNGEE. The CDR3 loop spans 22 amino acids. The CDR3: CASSPTLPASGRRASSYNEQFF. CDR3 nucleotide sequence: TGTGCCAGCAGCCCCACTCTCCCGGCTAGCGGGAGGAGGGCCAGCTCCTACAATGAGCAGTTCTTC.

The chain joins TRBV20-1 to TRBJ1-2; D perhaps matches TRBD1 (5 bases). V shed 0 bases and J shed 4 bases, with 12 bases lying between them. CDR3 length equals 14 residues. The V gene's germline CDR1 is DFQATT and CDR2 SNEGSKA (reference sequence). In nucleotides, the CDR3 is TGCAGTGCTAGAGATGTAGAGGGACCCTATGGCTACACCTTC. The encoded protein is CSARDVEGPYGYTF.

A word on this clonotype: A single base separates this from a much larger clone, so it may be a read error. This chain connects TRBV12-3 or TRBV12-4 to TRBJ2-3; 12 bases fit TRBD1. The CDR3 has 14 amino acids. Germline trimming cut 4 bases from V and 8 bases from J; bases unmatched to any gene: 4. The CDR3: CASSSGQGAGTQYF. Here the CDR3 DNA reads TGTGCCAGCAGTTCGGGACAGGGGGCAGGTACGCAGTATTTT.

This clonotype was seen many times. The V and J genes are TRBV4-1 and TRBJ2-5; D is uncertain. V shed 0 bases and J shed 5 bases, with 10 bases lying between them. Germline-derived CDR1 and CDR2 are MGHRA and YSYEKL. The CDR3 is 14 residues long. The CDR3 protein is CASSQDPSRETQYF. The CDR3 DNA reads as TGCGCCAGCAGCCAAGATCCGAGTCGGGAGACCCAGTACTTC.

This clonotype was seen a handful of times. The chain is built from TRBV7-2 and TRBJ2-4; TRBD1 matches 9 bases. The CDR3 totals 14 residues. Germline values: CDR1 SGHTA, CDR2 FQGNSA. The V gene end was trimmed by 5 bases and the J gene end by 7 bases; junction bases not matched to a gene: 6. In DNA, the CDR3 is TGTGCCAGCAGCCACCGGGACAGGGCTAACATTCAGTACTTC. Translating gives CASSHRDRANIQYF.

By share, this clonotype counts as medium-sized. V gene TRBV6-5 combines with J gene TRBJ2-3; 7 nucleotides match TRBD1. Germline lookup yields CDR1 MNHEY and CDR2 SVGAGI. J lost 2 bases, V lost 4 bases, and 3 bases had no gene match. This CDR3 is built from 14 residues. CDR3 sequence reads: CASSSGTATDTQYF. CDR3 nucleotide sequence: TGTGCCAGCAGTTCCGGGACAGCCACAGATACGCAGTATTTT.

This clonotype was recorded at least ten times. V usage is TRBV15 and J usage is TRBJ1-2, with 7 bases that match TRBD1. CDR1 is LNHNV and CDR2 is YYDKDF in the germline V gene (reference sequence). Trimming cost V 3 bases and J 4 bases; bases outside gene matches: 8. The CDR3 is 15 amino acids. CDR3 region: CATSRGGGAGYGYTF. The CDR3, as DNA: TGTGCCACCAGCAGGGGAGGGGGCGCGGGCTATGGCTACACCTTC. The complete variable domain, with remaining parts taken from reference TRBV15 and TRBJ1-2, reads DAMVIQNPRYQVTQFGKPVTLSCSQTLNHNVMYWYQQKSSQAPKLLFHYYDKDFNNEADTPDNFQSRRPNTSFCFLDIRSPGLGDTAMYLCATSRGGGAGYGYTFGSGTRLTVV.

This chain connects TRBV7-2 to TRBJ2-5; D gene uncertain. The CDR3 has 13 residues. The germline V gene encodes CDR1 SGHTA and CDR2 FQGNSA. V shed 5 bases and J shed 4 bases, with 11 bases lying between them. Here the CDR3 DNA reads TGTGCCAGCAGCCGAGCTTGGGGAGAGACCCAGTACTTC. It yields the protein CASSRAWGETQYF.

In its sample, this clonotype was seen a few times. This may come from a read error, since a much larger clone is one base off. The chain has TRBV5-1 and TRBJ2-1; perhaps TRBD2 as D (6 bases). CDR1 and CDR2 (germline): SGHRS, YFSETQ. V lost 4 bases and J lost 15, with 20 bases in between. The CDR3 has 13 amino acids. Here the CDR3 reads CASSNPPGREVFF. The CDR3, as DNA: TGCGCCAGCAGCAACCCGCCAGGCAGGGAGGTGTTCTTC.

With regard to this clonotype: This could be a read error, since a much larger clone is one nucleotide away. The rearrangement uses TRBV5-1 and TRBJ1-5; 12 bases map to TRBD1. The germline gives CDR1 SGHRS, CDR2 YFSETQ. The CDR3 loop spans 17 amino acids. CDR3 amino acids: CASSEGTGGASNQSQHF. CDR3 nucleotides: TGCGCCAGCAGCGAGGGGACAGGGGGCGCGAGCAATCAGTCCCAGCATTTT.

The chain is built from TRBV20-1 and TRBJ2-4; TRBD2 matches at 13 bases. The J call may be mistaken, given a closer DNA end match to TRBJ2-7. The V gene's germline CDR1 is DFQATT and CDR2 SNEGSKA (reference sequence). The CDR3 runs to 14 residues. The CDR3 coding sequence is TGCAGTGCCAAACTAGCGGGAGGGGCCTACGAGCAGTACTTC. Its translation is CSAKLAGGAYEQYF.

The chain has TRBV6-4 and TRBJ2-1; 8 nucleotides line up with TRBD2. The assigned J gene may be wrong: the sequence end matches TRBJ2-7 better. This CDR3 is built from 16 residues. The germline CDR1 and CDR2 sequences are MRHNA and SNTAGT. CDR3 protein: CASSQSGGGSYNEQYF. The CDR3 coding sequence is TGTGCCAGCAGTCAAAGCGGGGGCGGCTCCTACAATGAGCAGTACTTC.